One and the same sample provided the 5 T cell receptor beta chains below, sequenced in a study of breast tumors, draining lymph nodes, adjacent tissues. TCRdb itself ran the multiplex PCR reads through MiXCR, one entry per CDR3 protein. The repertoire has 200,000 or so distinct CDR3 sequences, roughly 31% of them found once; the top ten carry roughly 4%. Axillary draining lymph nodes of breast cancer patients supplied the node samples. Sequencing was done on a sample of axillary lymph node tissue. All receptors come from a female donor with breast cancer. Some clones in this sample may be carry-over from other donors' samples.

This clonotype turned up a few times. The chain uses TRBV30 and TRBJ1-2; D not resolved. The CDR3 runs 13 residues. The V gene's germline CDR1 is GTSNPN and CDR2 SVGIG (reference sequence). V lost 3 bases to trimming and J lost 8 bases, with 16 bases between them. CDR3 DNA sequence: TGTGCCTGGAGGGAGTTGAGGATGGGAGGCTACACCTTC. Translating it yields CAWRELRMGGYTF.

This chain connects TRBV19 to TRBJ2-2; no firm D call. CDR3 length: 11 amino acids. V was pared by 1 base and J by 7 bases, with 1 base between. CDR1 is LNHDA and CDR2 is SQIVND in the germline V gene (reference sequence). The CDR3 DNA reads TGTGCCAGTAGTATAGGCGGGGAGCTGTTTTTT. It specifies CASSIGGELFF.

This chain connects TRBV28 to TRBJ1-2; TRBD1 agrees at 7 bases. The CDR3 is 16 residues long. Germline CDR1 reads MDHEN; CDR2 reads SYDVKM. J lost 8 bases, V lost 4 bases, and 16 bases had no gene match. CDR3 loop: CASSSLARGGAKGYTF. The CDR3 DNA is TGTGCCAGCAGTTCTCTGGCCAGAGGGGGCGCGAAAGGCTACACCTTC.

This clonotype has ten or more counts. The V and J genes are TRBV29-1 and TRBJ1-2, with 12 positions matching TRBD1. This CDR3 is 13 amino acids long. In germline, CDR1 is SQVTM, CDR2 ANQGSEA. With V trimmed by 5 bases and J by 8 bases, 6 bases remained unmatched. This CDR3 reads CSVPGQGAGGYTF. The CDR3 region has the DNA TGCAGCGTTCCGGGACAGGGGGCAGGGGGCTACACCTTC.

In this sample, this clonotype turned up many times. This chain links TRBV18 with TRBJ2-2; D perhaps matches TRBD2 (6 bases). The ends were cut back, 3 bases at V and 4 bases at J, with 9 bases in the middle. The CDR3 covers 14 residues. Germline V lookup: CDR1 KGHSH, CDR2 LQKENI. The CDR3: CASSPGGATGELFF. The CDR3, as DNA: TGTGCCAGCTCACCGGGCGGGGCCACCGGGGAGCTGTTTTTT.